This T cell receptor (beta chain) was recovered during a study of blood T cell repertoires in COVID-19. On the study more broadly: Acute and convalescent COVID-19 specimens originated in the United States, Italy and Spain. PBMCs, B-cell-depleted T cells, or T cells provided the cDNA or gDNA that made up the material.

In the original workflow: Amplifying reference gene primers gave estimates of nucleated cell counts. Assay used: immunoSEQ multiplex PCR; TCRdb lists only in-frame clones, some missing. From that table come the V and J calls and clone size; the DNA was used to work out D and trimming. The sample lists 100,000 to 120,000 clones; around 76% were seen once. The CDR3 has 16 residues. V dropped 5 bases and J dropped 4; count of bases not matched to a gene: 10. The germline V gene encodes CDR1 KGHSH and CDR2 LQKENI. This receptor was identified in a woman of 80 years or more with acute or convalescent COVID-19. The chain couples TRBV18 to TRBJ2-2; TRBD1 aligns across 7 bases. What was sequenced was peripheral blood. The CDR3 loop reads CASSSTGDSFTGELFF. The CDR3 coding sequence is TGTGCCAGCTCATCTACAGGGGATTCTTTCACCGGGGAGCTGTTTTTT.